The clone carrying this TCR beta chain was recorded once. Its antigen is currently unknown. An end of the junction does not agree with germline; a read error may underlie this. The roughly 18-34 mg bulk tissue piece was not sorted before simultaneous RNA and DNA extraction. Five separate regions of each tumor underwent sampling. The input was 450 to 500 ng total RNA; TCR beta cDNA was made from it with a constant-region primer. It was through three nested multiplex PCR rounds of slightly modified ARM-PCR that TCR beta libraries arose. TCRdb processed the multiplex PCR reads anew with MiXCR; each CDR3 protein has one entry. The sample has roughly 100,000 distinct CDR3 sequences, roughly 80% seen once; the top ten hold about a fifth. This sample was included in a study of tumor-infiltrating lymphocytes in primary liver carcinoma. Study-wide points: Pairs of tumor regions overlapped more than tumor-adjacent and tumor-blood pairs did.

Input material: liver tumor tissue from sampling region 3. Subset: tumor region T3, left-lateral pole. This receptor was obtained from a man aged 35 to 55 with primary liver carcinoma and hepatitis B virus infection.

The CDR3 sequence: CASSSGGCSVGARTDKQYF. Here the CDR3 DNA reads TGTGCCAGCAGCTCTGGGGGATGCTCTGTTGGAGCCCGAACAGATAAGCAGTATTTT. This sequence joins TRBV11-1 and TRBJ2-3; D possibly uses TRBD1 or TRBD2 (5 bases each). Looked up from germline, CDR1 is SGHAT and CDR2 is FQDESV (reference sequence). This CDR3 is built from 19 residues.